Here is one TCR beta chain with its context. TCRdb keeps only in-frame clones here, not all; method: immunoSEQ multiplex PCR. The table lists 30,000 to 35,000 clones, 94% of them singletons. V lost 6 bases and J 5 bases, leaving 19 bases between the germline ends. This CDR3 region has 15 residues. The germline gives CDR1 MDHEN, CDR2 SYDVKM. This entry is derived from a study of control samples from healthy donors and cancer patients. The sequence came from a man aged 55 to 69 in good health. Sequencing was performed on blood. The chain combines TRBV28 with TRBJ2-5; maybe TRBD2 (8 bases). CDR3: CASRGGGQGGETQYF. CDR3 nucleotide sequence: TGTGCCAGCAGGGGCGGGGGGCAGGGGGGTGAGACCCAGTACTTC.